Below are 10 T cell receptor beta chains sequenced from a single sample in a study of T cells in Graves' hyperthyroidism and ophthalmopathy. What was amplified from RNA transcripts were TCR beta CDR3 regions. The TCR CDR3 was amplified in a first-round RT-PCR using the HTBI primer set. TCRdb reprocessed the multiplex PCR reads via MiXCR and lists one record per CDR3 protein. Among about 500,000 distinct CDR3 sequences listed, 15% to 20% were seen once. Material for sequencing was blood. The receptors were gathered from a woman aged 25 to 45 with Graves' ophthalmopathy.

A few counts support this clonotype. The chain combines TRBV4-1 with TRBJ2-2; D might be TRBD2 (6 bases). The CDR3 sequence is 15 residues long. In germline, CDR1 is MGHRA, CDR2 YSYEKL. V dropped 7 bases and J dropped 4 bases, with 16 bases sitting between them. CDR3 loop: CASKPGGRTTGELFF. The CDR3 nucleotides are TGCGCCAGCAAACCCGGAGGGAGAACCACCGGGGAGCTGTTTTTT.

This clonotype was seen a few times. The chain combines TRBV18 with TRBJ1-3, with 8 positions matching TRBD1. CDR3 length: 17 amino acids. CDR1 KGHSH and CDR2 LQKENI come from the germline V gene. The trim removed 4 bases at V and 0 bases at J, leaving 8 bases unmatched. CDR3 region: CASSRTDRAFSGNTIYF. The CDR3 DNA follows: TGTGCCAGCTCACGAACGGACAGGGCTTTCTCTGGAAACACCATATATTTT.

This clonotype appeared many times. The chain joins TRBV20-1 to TRBJ2-1; 15 bases map to TRBD2. V lost 6 bases and J lost 7; bases outside the gene matches: 13. From germline, CDR1 is DFQATT and CDR2 SNEGSKA (reference sequence). The CDR3 spans 17 residues. The CDR3 DNA follows: TGCAGTGCCACTCCGGGACTAGCGGGAGGCCGAGGTAATGAGCAGTTCTTC. This codes for CSATPGLAGGRGNEQFF.

The chain joins TRBV19 to TRBJ2-2; no clear D. The germline gives CDR1 LNHDA, CDR2 SQIVND (reference sequence). V was clipped by 3 bases and J by 2 bases, with 7 bases between them. This CDR3 spans 14 amino acids. The CDR3 DNA reads TGTGCCAGTAGTATGTTGACTAACACCGGGGAGCTGTTTTTT. Its translation is CASSMLTNTGELFF. The variable domain in full, with the rest retrieved from reference TRBV19 and TRBJ2-2, is DGGITQSPKYLFRKEGQNVTLSCEQNLNHDAMYWYRQDPGQGLRLIYYSQIVNDFQKGDIAEGYSVSREKKESFPLTVTSAQKNPTAFYLCASSMLTNTGELFFGEGSRLTVL.

This clonotype was seen many times. The J gene is TRBJ2-2, the V gene TRBV5-1; D gene unclear. The CDR3 contains 15 residues. The V end lost 2 bases, the J end lost 0 bases, and 8 bases lay between the germline ends. Germline CDR1 SGHRS, CDR2 YFSETQ. CDR3 loop: CASSFGPANTGELFF. CDR3 in DNA: TGCGCCAGCAGCTTTGGGCCCGCGAACACCGGGGAGCTGTTTTTT.

This clonotype was found many times. V and J are TRBV5-6 and TRBJ2-7; 8 bases map to TRBD1. This CDR3 comprises 15 residues. Germline CDR1 and CDR2: SGHDT and YYEEEE. V lost 0 bases to trimming and J lost 7 bases; unmatched junction nucleotides: 9. CDR3: CASSLVGTGAGEQYF. In DNA, the CDR3 is TGTGCCAGCAGCTTGGTAGGGACAGGTGCGGGGGAGCAGTACTTC.

This clonotype turned up a few times. The chain is built from TRBV4-1 and TRBJ2-2; 8 positions agree with TRBD2. After removal of 0 bases from V and 10 bases from J, the junction contained 13 bases not matched to a gene. Looked up from germline, CDR1 is MGHRA and CDR2 is YSYEKL. The CDR3 runs to 17 residues. The CDR3 DNA follows: TGCGCCAGCAGCCAAGATGGAACCGGGAGGGGGGGGGAGGAGCTGTTTTTT. Its translation: CASSQDGTGRGGEELFF.

This clonotype was seen at least ten times. This rearrangement joins TRBV12-3 or TRBV12-4 to TRBJ2-5; tentatively, D is TRBD2 (5 bases). The CDR3 consists of 13 residues. The V end lost 7 bases, the J end lost 4 bases, and 13 bases lay between the germline ends. The CDR3 nucleotides are TGTGCCAGCACCACGGACGGAGGAGAGACCCAGTACTTC. Its translation is CASTTDGGETQYF.

This clonotype appeared many times. The chain is built from TRBV9 and TRBJ1-5, with 11 bases identical to TRBD1. Germline V gene sequence: CDR1 SGDLS, CDR2 YYNGEE. V lost 3 bases, J lost 0 bases, and 5 bases stayed unmatched. The CDR3 length is 17 residues. CDR3 bases: TGTGCCAGCAGCGCCGGACAGGGGGCTTATAGCAATCAGCCCCAGCATTTT. Encoded protein: CASSAGQGAYSNQPQHF.

This clonotype came up many times. This rearrangement joins TRBV7-2 to TRBJ2-5, with D maybe TRBD2 (5 bases). Germline CDR1 and CDR2: SGHTA and FQGNSA. Trimming pared 3 bases from V and 3 bases from J, leaving 11 bases between. The CDR3 extends over 14 amino acids. CDR3 sequence reads: CASSFEGIEETQYF. The CDR3 DNA sequence: TGTGCCAGCAGCTTTGAGGGAATAGAAGAGACCCAGTACTTC.